These 25 T cell receptor beta chains originate from one sample sequenced in a study of T cells in Graves' hyperthyroidism and ophthalmopathy. Authors of the study amplified TCR beta CDR3 regions from RNA transcripts. HTBI primers were the set used in a first-round RT-PCR of the TCR CDR3. MiXCR, applied by TCRdb to the multiplex PCR reads, yields one record per CDR3 protein. This sample has about 640,000 distinct CDR3 sequences, with around 20% found just once. The sequenced material came from blood. All receptors come from a man aged 30 to 39 with Graves' ophthalmopathy.

There are many counts of this clonotype. J is TRBJ1-1 and V is TRBV10-3; 7 bases fit TRBD1. CDR3 length: 14 amino acids. Per germline, CDR1 ENHRY and CDR2 SYGVKD. Trimming took 2 bases from V and 2 from J; bases not matched to a gene: 2. CDR3 sequence (DNA): TGTGCCATCAGTGAGACAGGGGCCAACACTGAAGCTTTCTTT. Its translation: CAISETGANTEAFF.

The chain couples TRBV7-2 to TRBJ2-4, with 7 nucleotides matching TRBD2. CDR1 is SGHTA and CDR2 is FQGNSA in the germline V gene. The CDR3 sequence is 18 residues long. V lost 1 base, J lost 1 base, and 10 bases stayed unmatched. The CDR3 loop is CASSLGPFRGVAKNIQYF. The CDR3 nucleotides read TGTGCCAGCAGCTTAGGTCCCTTCCGGGGGGTGGCCAAAAACATTCAGTACTTC.

J is TRBJ2-7 and V is TRBV6-1; D ambiguous. CDR3 length equals 17 residues. The germline V and J ends were trimmed by 6 bases and 4 bases, with 25 bases remaining between them. Per germline, CDR1 MNHNS and CDR2 SASEGT. The CDR3 sequence: CASRPWDTLLKGYEQYF. CDR3 bases: TGTGCCAGCAGACCCTGGGATACTTTACTAAAAGGGTACGAGCAGTACTTC.

The chain uses TRBV6-2 or TRBV6-3 and TRBJ1-1; unclear D gene. Germline assignment: CDR1 MNHEY and CDR2 SVGEGT. Trimming left V 4 bases short and J 0 bases short, with 15 bases between. This CDR3 spans 16 amino acids. The CDR3: CASSSTLSYVNTEAFF. In nucleotides, the CDR3 is TGTGCCAGCAGTTCCACCCTAAGTTACGTGAACACTGAAGCTTTCTTT.

This chain uses TRBV14 with TRBJ2-1; the D is unclear. The V end lost 2 bases, the J end lost 6 bases, and 5 bases lay between the germline ends. CDR3 length: 12 residues. Looked up from germline, CDR1 is SGHDN and CDR2 is FVKESK. CDR3 coding DNA: TGTGCCAGCAGCCAATGGGGCAATGAGCAGTTCTTC. Amino acids: CASSQWGNEQFF.

The table lists this clonotype with many counts. This sequence joins TRBV7-3 and TRBJ1-1, with D tentatively TRBD1 (6 bases). CDR1 SGHTA and CDR2 FQGTGA come from the germline V gene. Trimming stripped 8 bases from V and 3 bases from J, with 13 bases between. The CDR3 runs to 13 residues. CDR3 nucleotides: TGTGCCAGCGGACAGACAGCGGACACTGAAGCTTTCTTT. Residues: CASGQTADTEAFF.

This clonotype occurred a few times. V and J are TRBV15 and TRBJ2-4; the match to TRBD2 covers 9 bases. This CDR3 contains 20 residues. After removal of 0 bases from V and 1 base from J, the junction contained 13 bases not matched to a gene. Germline CDR1 and CDR2: LNHNV and YYDKDF (reference sequence). CDR3 in DNA: TGTGCCACCAGCAGAGATCGCGGGCTAGCGGGACGGGGGGCCAAAAACATTCAGTACTTC. It is translated as CATSRDRGLAGRGAKNIQYF. The entire variable domain, with the rest obtained from reference TRBV15 and TRBJ2-4, is as follows: DAMVIQNPRYQVTQFGKPVTLSCSQTLNHNVMYWYQQKSSQAPKLLFHYYDKDFNNEADTPDNFQSRRPNTSFCFLDIRSPGLGDTAMYLCATSRDRGLAGRGAKNIQYFGAGTRLSVL.

This clonotype was seen many times. Its ends do not fully match the called genes, so a read error is possible. This chain links TRBV30 with TRBJ1-2; 7 bases match TRBD1. The CDR3 has 13 residues. CDR1 GTSNPN and CDR2 SVGIG come from the germline V gene (reference sequence). As DNA, the CDR3 is TGTGCCTGGGGTGTACAGGGGTTCGATGGCTACACCTTC. Translation: CAWGVQGFDGYTF.

CDR3 region: CATSREGSGSSYNEQFF. The DNA of the CDR3 is TGTGCCACCAGCAGAGAAGGTAGCGGGAGCTCCTACAATGAGCAGTTCTTC. J is TRBJ2-1 and V is TRBV15, with TRBD2 identical over 9 bases. Trimming took 0 bases from V and 0 from J; bases not matched to a gene: 3. Germline CDR1 reads LNHNV; CDR2 reads YYDKDF (reference sequence). This CDR3 comprises 17 residues. Using reference TRBV15 and TRBJ2-1 for the parts outside the CDR3, the full variable domain is DAMVIQNPRYQVTQFGKPVTLSCSQTLNHNVMYWYQQKSSQAPKLLFHYYDKDFNNEADTPDNFQSRRPNTSFCFLDIRSPGLGDTAMYLCATSREGSGSSYNEQFFGPGTRLTVL.

This clonotype was counted between two and nine times. The rearrangement joins TRBV5-6 to TRBJ1-2; weak D call: TRBD1 (5 bases). The V and J ends lost 0 bases and 8 bases respectively, with 20 bases between them. CDR1 is SGHDT and CDR2 is YYEEEE in the germline V gene. This CDR3 is built from 16 residues. The CDR3, as DNA: TGTGCCAGCAGCTTGGGAGGCCCCTGGGGGAGAGGCGGCTACACCTTC. Residues: CASSLGGPWGRGGYTF.

The CDR3 region is CAWSQITGVGETQYF. In DNA form, the CDR3 reads TGTGCCTGGAGTCAGATAACAGGGGTTGGAGAGACCCAGTACTTC. This sequence joins TRBV30 and TRBJ2-5; 7 bases agree with TRBD1. The CDR3 length is 15 residues. Germline V gene lookup returns CDR1 GTSNPN and CDR2 SVGIG (reference sequence). The trim removed 2 bases at V and 4 bases at J, leaving 10 bases unmatched.

This clonotype was observed a few times. The chain is built from TRBV13 and TRBJ1-6, with 8 bases aligning to TRBD1. Germline loops: CDR1 PRHDT, CDR2 FYEKMQ (reference sequence). V lost 5 bases and J lost 7; bases outside the gene matches: 7. CDR3 length: 15 residues. The CDR3 spells CASSAWTGQNSPLHF. DNA for the CDR3: TGTGCCAGCAGCGCCTGGACAGGGCAGAATTCACCCCTCCACTTT.

There are a few counts of this clonotype. The rearrangement joins TRBV28 to TRBJ1-1; D unclear. The ends were cut back, 7 bases at V and 0 bases at J, with 9 bases in the middle. Germline V gene lookup returns CDR1 MDHEN and CDR2 SYDVKM. CDR3 length: 13 residues. The DNA of the CDR3 is TGTGCCAGCAAGAATACGGTGAACACTGAAGCTTTCTTT. Its translation: CASKNTVNTEAFF.

This chain uses TRBV5-1 with TRBJ1-2; perhaps TRBD1 as D (5 bases). Looked up from germline, CDR1 is SGHRS and CDR2 is YFSETQ. This CDR3 comprises 15 residues. V lost 0 bases and J lost 5, with 14 bases in between. The CDR3 coding sequence is TGCGCCAGCAGCTTGGGGCGGTCGGGGCGTTATGGCTACACCTTC. Translating gives CASSLGRSGRYGYTF.

This clonotype showed up many times. This chain connects TRBV4-1 to TRBJ1-1; D uncertain. The V gene's germline CDR1 is MGHRA and CDR2 YSYEKL. V lost 2 bases and J 0 bases, leaving 7 bases between the germline ends. The CDR3 covers 14 residues. The CDR3 sequence is CASSQRTMNTEAFF. The CDR3 nucleotides are TGCGCCAGCAGCCAAAGGACGATGAACACTGAAGCTTTCTTT.

This clonotype was detected a few times. The chain employs TRBV5-5 and TRBJ1-1; 9 bases align to TRBD1. Germline CDR1 and CDR2: SGHKS and YYEKEE (reference sequence). V lost 4 bases and J lost 0; bases outside the gene matches: 13. This CDR3 has 18 residues. The CDR3 spells CASSAGQGGWDMNTEAFF. The DNA of the CDR3 is TGTGCCAGCAGCGCGGGACAGGGAGGGTGGGATATGAACACTGAAGCTTTCTTT.

The chain combines TRBV29-1 with TRBJ2-7, with D perhaps matching TRBD2 (5 bases). Looked up from germline, CDR1 is SQVTM and CDR2 is ANQGSEA. The V end lost 6 bases, the J end lost 4 bases, and 25 bases lay between the germline ends. This CDR3 is 16 amino acids long. The CDR3 protein is CSVSGPLRGPKYEQYF. For the CDR3, the DNA is TGCAGCGTGTCCGGACCCCTTCGAGGGCCCAAGTACGAGCAGTACTTC.

This clonotype has a count of ten or more. The chain recombines TRBV2 with TRBJ2-3; weak D call: TRBD2 (6 bases). Germline loops: CDR1 SNHLY, CDR2 FYNNEI. The CDR3 sequence is 13 residues long. The V gene lost 9 bases and the J gene lost 4 bases, with 14 bases spanning the gap. The CDR3 nucleotides read TGTGCCAGTCGGCGGGATGTGTCAGATACGCAGTATTTT. Its translation is CASRRDVSDTQYF.

This sequence joins TRBV28 and TRBJ2-2; TRBD1 might be the D (5 bases). The CDR3 has 16 residues. The V gene lost 5 bases and the J gene lost 5 bases, with 18 bases spanning the gap. Germline V gives CDR1 MDHEN, CDR2 SYDVKM. The CDR3 DNA reads as TGTGCCAGCAGTCCCACCGGGTGGGGCCGAACCGGGGAGCTGTTTTTT. The encoded protein is CASSPTGWGRTGELFF.

This clonotype was counted between two and nine times. The rearrangement uses TRBV11-3 and TRBJ2-1, with 10 nucleotides matching TRBD2. The CDR3 is 20 residues long. J was trimmed by 0 bases and V by 2 bases; bases with no gene match: 13. Germline CDR1 reads SGHNT; CDR2 reads YENEEA. The DNA of the CDR3 is TGTGCCAGCAGCTTAAAGTCACAGCGGGAGGGCCCCAGCTCCTACAATGAGCAGTTCTTC. Its translation is CASSLKSQREGPSSYNEQFF.

This clonotype has ten or more counts. This chain joins TRBV28 and TRBJ2-1, with TRBD1 identical over 9 bases. The germline CDR1 and CDR2 sequences are MDHEN and SYDVKM. This CDR3 comprises 16 residues. The junction had 11 bases not matched to a gene; V was cut back by 5 bases and J by 6 bases. The CDR3 sequence: CASSPAPGQGGNEQFF. In nucleotides, the CDR3 is TGTGCCAGCAGTCCTGCTCCGGGACAGGGTGGCAATGAGCAGTTCTTC.

The chain carries TRBV11-2 and TRBJ2-1, with TRBD2 matching over 12 bases. V was clipped by 5 bases and J by 4 bases; unmatched bases: 15. Germline-derived CDR1 and CDR2 are SGHAT and FQNNGV. The CDR3 has 19 amino acids. CDR3 bases: TGTGCCAGCAGCCCCCTGACTAGCGGGAGACCTCGACCTTACAATGAGCAGTTCTTC. It encodes CASSPLTSGRPRPYNEQFF.

The chain links TRBV29-1 to TRBJ1-1; D gene ambiguous. CDR3 size: 11 residues. The V end was cut by 5 bases, the J end by 8 bases, with 12 bases between. The germline V gene encodes CDR1 SQVTM and CDR2 ANQGSEA. The CDR3 coding sequence is TGCAGCGTTTCCACCTTCTCCGAAGCTTTCTTT. Translated, it gives CSVSTFSEAFF. Together with reference TRBV29-1 and TRBJ1-1, the CDR3 gives the full variable domain: SAVISQKPSRDICQRGTSLTIQCQVDSQVTMMFWYRQQPGQSLTLIATANQGSEATYESGFVIDKFPISRPNLTFSTLTVSNMSPEDSSIYLCSVSTFSEAFFGQGTRLTVV.

This clonotype turned up a few times. The chain couples TRBV6-5 to TRBJ2-1; 13 nucleotides agree with TRBD2. V gave up 5 bases and J gave up 7 bases; unmatched junction bases: 5. Germline CDR1 reads MNHEY; CDR2 reads SVGAGI. This CDR3 spans 15 amino acids. CDR3 in amino acids: CASSTSGRARNEQFF. The CDR3 DNA sequence: TGTGCCAGCAGTACTAGCGGGAGGGCCAGGAATGAGCAGTTCTTC.

The V gene is TRBV4-2, the J gene TRBJ1-1; D ambiguous. CDR1 and CDR2 (germline): LGHNA, YNFKEQ. The CDR3 has 12 residues. Trimming took 1 base from V and 8 from J, leaving 8 bases between them. For the CDR3, the DNA is TGTGCCAGCAGCCAAGTACGTAGCGAAGCTTTCTTT. Translation gives CASSQVRSEAFF.